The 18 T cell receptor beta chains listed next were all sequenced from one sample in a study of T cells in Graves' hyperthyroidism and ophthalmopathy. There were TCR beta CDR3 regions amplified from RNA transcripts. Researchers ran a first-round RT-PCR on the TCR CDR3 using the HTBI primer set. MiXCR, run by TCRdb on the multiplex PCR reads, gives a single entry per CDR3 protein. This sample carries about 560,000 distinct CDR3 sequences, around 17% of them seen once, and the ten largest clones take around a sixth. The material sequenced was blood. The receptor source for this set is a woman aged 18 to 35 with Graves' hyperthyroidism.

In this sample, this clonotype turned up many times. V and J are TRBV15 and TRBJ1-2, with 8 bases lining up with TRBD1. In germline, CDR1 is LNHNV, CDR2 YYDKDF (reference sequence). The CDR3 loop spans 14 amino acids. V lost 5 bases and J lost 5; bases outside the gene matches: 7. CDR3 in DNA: TGTGCCACCAGCGGACGGACAGGGTCATATGGCTACACCTTC. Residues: CATSGRTGSYGYTF.

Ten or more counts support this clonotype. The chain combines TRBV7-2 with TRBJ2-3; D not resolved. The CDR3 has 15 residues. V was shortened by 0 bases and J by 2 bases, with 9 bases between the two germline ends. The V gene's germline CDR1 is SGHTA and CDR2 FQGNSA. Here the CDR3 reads CASSLAHGNTDTQYF. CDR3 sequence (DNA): TGTGCCAGCAGCTTAGCGCATGGCAACACAGATACGCAGTATTTT.

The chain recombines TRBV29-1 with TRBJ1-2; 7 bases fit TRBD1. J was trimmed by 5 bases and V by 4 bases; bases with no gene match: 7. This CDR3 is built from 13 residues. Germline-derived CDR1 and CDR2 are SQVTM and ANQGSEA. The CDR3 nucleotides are TGCAGCGTTGGAGAGGACAGGTTGTATGGCTACACCTTC. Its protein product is CSVGEDRLYGYTF.

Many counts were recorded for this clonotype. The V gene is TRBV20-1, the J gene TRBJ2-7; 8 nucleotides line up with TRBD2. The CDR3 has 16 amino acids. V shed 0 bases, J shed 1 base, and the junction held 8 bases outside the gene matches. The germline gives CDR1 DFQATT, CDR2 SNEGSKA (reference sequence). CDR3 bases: TGCAGTGCTAGAGATCCGGTAGCGGGATTATCCTACGAGCAGTACTTC. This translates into CSARDPVAGLSYEQYF.

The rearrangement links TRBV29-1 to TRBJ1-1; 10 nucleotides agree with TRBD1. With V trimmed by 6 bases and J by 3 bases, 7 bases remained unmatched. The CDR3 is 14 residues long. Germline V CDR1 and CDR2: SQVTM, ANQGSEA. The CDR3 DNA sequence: TGCAGCGTGACGACAGGGGGCTTAGACACTGAAGCTTTCTTT. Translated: CSVTTGGLDTEAFF. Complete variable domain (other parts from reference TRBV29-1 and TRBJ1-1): SAVISQKPSRDICQRGTSLTIQCQVDSQVTMMFWYRQQPGQSLTLIATANQGSEATYESGFVIDKFPISRPNLTFSTLTVSNMSPEDSSIYLCSVTTGGLDTEAFFGQGTRLTVV.

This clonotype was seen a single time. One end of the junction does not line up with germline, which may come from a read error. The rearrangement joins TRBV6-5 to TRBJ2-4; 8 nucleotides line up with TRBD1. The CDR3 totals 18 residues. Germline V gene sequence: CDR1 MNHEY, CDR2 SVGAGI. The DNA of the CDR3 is TGTGCCAGCAGTTACTCGAAGGCAGGGGGCATCGGCAAAGACATTCAGTACTTC. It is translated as CASSYSKAGGIGKDIQYF.

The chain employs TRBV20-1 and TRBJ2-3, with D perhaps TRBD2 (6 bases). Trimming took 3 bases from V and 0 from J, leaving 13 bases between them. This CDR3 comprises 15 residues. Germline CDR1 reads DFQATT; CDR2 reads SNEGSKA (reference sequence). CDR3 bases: TGCAGTGCTAGCGGGAGATTAGGTAGCACAGATACGCAGTATTTT. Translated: CSASGRLGSTDTQYF.

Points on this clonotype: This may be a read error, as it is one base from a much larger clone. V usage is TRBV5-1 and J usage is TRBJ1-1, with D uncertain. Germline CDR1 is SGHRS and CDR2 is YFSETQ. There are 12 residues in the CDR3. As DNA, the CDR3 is TGTGCCAGCAGCTTGGGAACACCTGAAACTTTCTTT. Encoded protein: CASSLGTPETFF.

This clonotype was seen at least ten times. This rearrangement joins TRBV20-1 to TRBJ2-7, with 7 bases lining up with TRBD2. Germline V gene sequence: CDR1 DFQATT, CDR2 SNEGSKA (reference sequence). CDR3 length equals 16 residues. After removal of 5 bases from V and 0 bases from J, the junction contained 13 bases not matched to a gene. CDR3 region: CSAGGGGIGFSYEQYF. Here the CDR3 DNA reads TGCAGTGCTGGGGGGGGTGGAATAGGCTTCTCCTACGAGCAGTACTTC.

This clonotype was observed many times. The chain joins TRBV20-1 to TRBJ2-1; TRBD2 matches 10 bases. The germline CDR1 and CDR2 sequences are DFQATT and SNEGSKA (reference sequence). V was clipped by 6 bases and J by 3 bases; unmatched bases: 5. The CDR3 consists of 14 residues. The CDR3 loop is CSARTSGDYNEQFF. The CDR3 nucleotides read TGCAGTGCCAGGACTAGCGGAGACTACAATGAGCAGTTCTTC.

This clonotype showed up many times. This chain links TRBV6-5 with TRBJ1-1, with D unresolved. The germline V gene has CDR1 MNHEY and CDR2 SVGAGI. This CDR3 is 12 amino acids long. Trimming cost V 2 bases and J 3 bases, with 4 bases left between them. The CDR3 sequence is CASSYGDTEAFF. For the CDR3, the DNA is TGTGCCAGCAGTTACGGGGACACTGAAGCTTTCTTT.

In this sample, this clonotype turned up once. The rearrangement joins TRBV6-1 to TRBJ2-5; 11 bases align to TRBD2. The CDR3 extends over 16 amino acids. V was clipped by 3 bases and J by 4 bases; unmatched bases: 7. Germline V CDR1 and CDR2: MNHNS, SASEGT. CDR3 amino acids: CASSEVSSGGTETQYF. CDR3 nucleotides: TGTGCCAGCAGTGAGGTATCTAGCGGGGGGACAGAGACCCAGTACTTC.

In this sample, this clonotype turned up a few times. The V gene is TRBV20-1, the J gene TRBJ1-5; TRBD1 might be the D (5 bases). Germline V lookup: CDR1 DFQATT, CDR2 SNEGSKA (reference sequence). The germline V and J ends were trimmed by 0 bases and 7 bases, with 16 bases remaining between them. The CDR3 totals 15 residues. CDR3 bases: TGCAGTGCTAGAGATCGGGGGGGTTCGGGGCAGCCCCAGCATTTT. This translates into CSARDRGGSGQPQHF.

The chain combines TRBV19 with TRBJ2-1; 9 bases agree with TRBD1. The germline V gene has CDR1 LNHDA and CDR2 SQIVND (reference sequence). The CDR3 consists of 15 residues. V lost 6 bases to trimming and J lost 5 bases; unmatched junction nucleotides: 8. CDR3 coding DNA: TGTGCCAGTAGGAGGGGGGACAGGGACCACAATGAGCAGTTCTTC. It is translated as CASRRGDRDHNEQFF.

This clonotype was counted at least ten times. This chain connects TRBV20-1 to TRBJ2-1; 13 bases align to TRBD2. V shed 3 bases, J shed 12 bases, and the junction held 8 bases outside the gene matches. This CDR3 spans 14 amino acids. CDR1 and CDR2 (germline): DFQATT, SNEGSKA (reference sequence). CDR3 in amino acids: CSASSGLAGVAQFF. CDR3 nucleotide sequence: TGCAGTGCTAGTTCTGGACTAGCGGGAGTAGCGCAGTTCTTC.

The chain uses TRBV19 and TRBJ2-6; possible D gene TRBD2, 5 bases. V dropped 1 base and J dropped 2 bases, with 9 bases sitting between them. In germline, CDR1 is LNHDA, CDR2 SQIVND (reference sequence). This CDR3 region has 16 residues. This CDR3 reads CASSIVGAAGANVLTF. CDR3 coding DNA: TGTGCCAGTAGTATAGTGGGAGCGGCTGGGGCCAACGTCCTGACTTTC.

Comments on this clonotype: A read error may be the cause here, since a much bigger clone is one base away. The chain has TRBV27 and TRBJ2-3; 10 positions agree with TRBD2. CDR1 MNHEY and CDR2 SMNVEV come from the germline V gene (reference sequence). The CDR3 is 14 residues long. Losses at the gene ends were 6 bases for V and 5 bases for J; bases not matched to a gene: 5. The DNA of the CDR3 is TGTGCCAGCAGCGAGCGGGGGGGCATAGATACGCAGTATTTT. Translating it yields CASSERGGIDTQYF.

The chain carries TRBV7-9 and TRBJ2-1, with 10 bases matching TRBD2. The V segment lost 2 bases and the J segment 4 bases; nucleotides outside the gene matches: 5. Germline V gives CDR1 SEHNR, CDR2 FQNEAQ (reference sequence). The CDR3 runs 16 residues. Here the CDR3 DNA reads TGTGCCAGCAGCTTACGAACTAGCGGGATGTACAATGAGCAGTTCTTC. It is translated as CASSLRTSGMYNEQFF.